Below, one T cell receptor beta chain is given with its context. Its antigen is undetermined. This specimen belongs to a study of chemoradiotherapy in HPV16-positive cancers. Study-wide background: Candidate HPV-specific T-cell clones and common TCR motifs came from functional assays in a couple of HPV16-positive patients.

Whole-study findings and limits: Functional assays defining HPV-specific T cells used only a couple of HPV16-positive patients. During treatment, candidate HPV-specific clones and E7-related motifs expanded in tumor. Better recurrence-free survival went with HPV-responsive T-cell expansion in HPV16-positive patients.

The V gene end was trimmed by 1 base and the J gene end by 8 bases; junction bases not matched to a gene: 7. CDR3 length: 14 residues. Germline loops: CDR1 SGHAT, CDR2 FQNNGV. Here immunoSEQ multiplex PCR was the method, and the copy in TCRdb shows in-frame clones only, minus some. Of about 25,000 clones in the sample, approximately 94% were seen once. The chain links TRBV11-2 to TRBJ1-2, with 7 bases aligning to TRBD1. This receptor was identified in a human donor with HPV-associated anogenital cancer. This material was obtained from a patient who underwent chemoradiotherapy. CDR3 DNA: TGTGCCAGCAGCTTAGGCCCCGGGACAGACGGCTACACCTTC. Translation gives CASSLGPGTDGYTF.